The sample holds a few counts of the clone carrying this T cell receptor (beta chain). Source study methods: Reference gene primer amplification gave nucleated cell count estimates. Repertoires were generated with immunoSEQ multiplex PCR, while TCRdb's copy carries only in-frame clones and drops some. The D gene and trimming were derived from the DNA, and the V and J assignments and clone size from that table. Among about 210,000 clones listed, 89% were seen once. The sample comes from a study of blood T cell repertoires in COVID-19. The wider study: Acute-phase and convalescent COVID-19 samples originated in the United States, Italy and Spain. The cDNA or gDNA used as material had been derived from T cells, B-cell-depleted T cells, or PBMCs.

This CDR3 region has 15 residues. V was shortened by 0 bases and J by 0 bases, with 7 bases between the two germline ends. The germline V gene has CDR1 SGHRS and CDR2 YFSETQ. V is TRBV5-1 and J is TRBJ2-1; D may be TRBD1 (5 bases). This receptor was taken from a woman in her forties with acute or convalescent COVID-19. Material for sequencing was peripheral blood. The chain's CDR3 is CASSLGQSSYNEQFF. CDR3 DNA: TGCGCCAGCAGCTTGGGACAGAGCTCCTACAATGAGCAGTTCTTC.